The rows below give T cell receptor beta chains drawn from one sample of a study of shared clonotypes between healthy human individuals. Method: immunoSEQ multiplex PCR; TCRdb's copy keeps in-frame clones and lacks some. The table lists millions of clones, roughly nine tenths of them singletons. The sample comprised naive CD4+ T cells sorted from blood. The receptor source for this set is a man aged 18-30 years in good health. The CDR3 runs from the conserved cysteine through the conserved F or W. A D gene is named only where the DNA matches it firmly. The size of a clone is reported for some rows only, either as once, few or many, or as a class for expanded clones.

j_gene,v_gene,abundance,d_gene,CDR3aa,CDR3nt
TRBJ2-3,TRBV2,once,TRBD2,CASSPGLAGGRTQYF,TGTGCCAGCAGTCCGGGACTAGCGGGGGGACGGACGCAGTATTTT
TRBJ2-3,TRBV2,few,TRBD1,CASSGQGPDTQYF,TGTGCCAGCAGTGGACAGGGCCCAGATACGCAGTATTTT
TRBJ1-1,TRBV30,few,.,CAWRADTEAFF,TGTGCCTGGAGGGCGGACACTGAAGCTTTCTTT
TRBJ2-3,TRBV7-2,.,.,CASRSDTQYF,TGTGCCAGCAGATCGGATACGCAGTATTTT
TRBJ2-7,TRBV6-5,.,TRBD1,CARTLTGDGSYEQYF,TGTGCCAGGACATTAACAGGGGACGGCTCCTACGAGCAGTACTTC
TRBJ2-1,TRBV19,.,TRBD2,CASSMWGLAANEQFF,TGTGCCAGTAGTATGTGGGGACTAGCGGCCAATGAGCAGTTCTTC
TRBJ1-6,TRBV5-5,.,TRBD1,CASSIQDRTFFNSPLHF,TGTGCCAGCAGCATTCAGGACAGGACCTTTTTTAATTCACCCCTCCACTTT
TRBJ2-7,TRBV18,.,.,CASAPGVDRYEQYF,TGTGCCAGCGCTCCGGGGGTAGATCGCTACGAGCAGTACTTC
TRBJ2-3,TRBV5-1,once,.,CASSLVPGAGDTQYF,TGCGCCAGCAGCTTGGTCCCAGGGGCAGGAGATACGCAGTATTTT
TRBJ1-2,TRBV10-3,.,TRBD1,CAIQGGSGGHTF,TGTGCCATCCAGGGGGGGAGTGGTGGCCACACCTTC
TRBJ1-5,TRBV6-7,few,.,CASSYHHWTALYSNQPQHF,TGTGCCAGCAGTTACCACCACTGGACAGCACTCTATAGCAATCAGCCCCAGCATTTT
TRBJ1-2,TRBV28,once,.,CATVNYGYTF,TGTGCCACCGTTAACTATGGCTACACCTTC
TRBJ2-3,TRBV2,.,TRBD1,CASRGQYTDTQYF,TGTGCCAGCAGGGGACAGTACACAGATACGCAGTATTTT
TRBJ2-4,TRBV30,.,TRBD1,CAWSVTGTGGKNIQYF,TGTGCCTGGAGTGTTACCGGGACAGGGGGGAAAAACATTCAGTACTTC
TRBJ1-6,TRBV18,once,.,CASSPLQGGPNSPLHF,TGTGCCAGCTCACCACTACAGGGAGGCCCTAATTCACCCCTCCACTTT
TRBJ1-2,TRBV30,.,.,CAWTQIPQGKGYGYTF,TGTGCCTGGACCCAGATACCACAGGGTAAAGGCTATGGCTACACCTTC
TRBJ1-1,TRBV18,.,TRBD1,CASSPGQGAAEAFF,TGTGCCAGCTCACCGGGACAGGGGGCCGCTGAAGCTTTCTTT
TRBJ2-2,TRBV30,once,TRBD2,CAWSVKVAGGGELFF,TGTGCCTGGAGTGTTAAGGTAGCGGGAGGCGGGGAGCTGTTTTTT
TRBJ2-7,TRBV5-4,.,.,CASSSALTGRGYEQYF,TGTGCCAGCAGCTCCGCCTTGACAGGAAGGGGATACGAGCAGTACTTC
TRBJ2-3,TRBV6-1,.,TRBD2,CASSAQGLAGTDTQYF,TGTGCCAGCAGTGCACAGGGACTAGCGGGGACAGATACGCAGTATTTT
TRBJ1-1,TRBV14,.,.,CASSQIGWFGTEAFF,TGTGCCAGCAGCCAGATTGGGTGGTTTGGCACTGAAGCTTTCTTT
TRBJ2-3,TRBV5-1,.,TRBD2,CASSPGLAGSSTDTQYF,TGCGCCAGCAGCCCGGGACTAGCGGGCTCCAGCACAGATACGCAGTATTTT
TRBJ1-1,TRBV29-1,once,TRBD1,CSVDPGASGGAFF,TGCAGCGTTGACCCAGGAGCGTCAGGGGGAGCTTTCTTT
TRBJ2-7,TRBV6-5,.,.,CASRPRGAHSYEQYF,TGTGCCAGCAGACCTAGGGGGGCACACTCCTACGAGCAGTACTTC
TRBJ2-7,TRBV10-2,.,.,CASRFTGTNYEQYF,TGCGCCAGCAGATTTACCGGGACAAACTACGAGCAGTACTTC
TRBJ2-2,TRBV7-9,once,.,CAGNRDHTGELFF,TGTGCCGGGAACAGGGACCACACCGGGGAGCTGTTTTTT
TRBJ1-1,TRBV15,.,TRBD1,CATSVQDRGNTEAFF,TGTGCCACCAGCGTCCAGGACAGGGGAAACACTGAAGCTTTCTTT
TRBJ1-5,TRBV6-5,.,.,CASSYSNQWAGPQHF,TGTGCCAGCAGTTACTCGAATCAGTGGGCAGGGCCCCAGCATTTT
TRBJ2-3,TRBV6-5,.,.,CASSRRTTDTQYF,TGTGCCAGCTCTCGGCGGACTACAGATACGCAGTATTTT
TRBJ2-2,TRBV29-1,.,TRBD1,CSVARQGPSNTGELFF,TGCAGCGTCGCCCGACAGGGGCCTTCGAACACCGGGGAGCTGTTTTTT
TRBJ1-1,TRBV5-4,.,.,CASARVSRTEAFF,TGTGCCAGCGCCAGGGTTAGTCGCACTGAAGCTTTCTTT
TRBJ2-7,TRBV30,.,.,CAWSEGYEQYF,TGTGCCTGGAGTGAAGGGTACGAGCAGTACTTC